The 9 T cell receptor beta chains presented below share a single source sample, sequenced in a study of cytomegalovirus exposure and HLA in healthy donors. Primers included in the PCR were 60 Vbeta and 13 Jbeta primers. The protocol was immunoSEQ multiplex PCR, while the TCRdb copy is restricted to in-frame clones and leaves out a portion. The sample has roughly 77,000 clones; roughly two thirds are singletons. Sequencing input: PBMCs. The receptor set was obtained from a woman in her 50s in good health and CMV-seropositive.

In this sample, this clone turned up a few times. The CDR3 loop is CASSYGVQETQYF. CDR3 DNA sequence: TGTGCCAGCAGTTACGGGGTCCAAGAGACCCAGTACTTC. The chain combines TRBV27 with TRBJ2-5, with D possibly TRBD2 on 5 matching bases. Trimming removed 4 bases from V and 1 base from J, with 7 bases in between. CDR3 length equals 13 residues. CDR1 is MNHEY, CDR2 SMNVEV, per germline (reference sequence).

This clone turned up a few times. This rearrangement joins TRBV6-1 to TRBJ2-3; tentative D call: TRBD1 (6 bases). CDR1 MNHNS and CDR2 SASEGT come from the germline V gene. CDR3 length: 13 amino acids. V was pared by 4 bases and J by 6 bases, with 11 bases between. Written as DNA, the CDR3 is TGTGCCAGCAGTGGTCGGACAGCGGATACGCAGTATTTT. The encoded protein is CASSGRTADTQYF.

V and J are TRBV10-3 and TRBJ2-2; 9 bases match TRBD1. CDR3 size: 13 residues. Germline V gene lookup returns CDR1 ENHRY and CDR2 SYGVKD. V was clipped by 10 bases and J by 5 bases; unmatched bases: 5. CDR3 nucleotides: TGTGCCAGCAAGACAGGGGGAACCGGGGAGCTGTTTTTT. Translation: CASKTGGTGELFF.

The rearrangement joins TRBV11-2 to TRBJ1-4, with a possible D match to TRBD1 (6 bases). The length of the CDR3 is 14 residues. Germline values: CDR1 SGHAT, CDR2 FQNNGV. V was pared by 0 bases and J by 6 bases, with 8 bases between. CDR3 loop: CASSLEGAHEKLFF. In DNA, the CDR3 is TGTGCCAGCAGCTTAGAGGGGGCGCATGAAAAACTGTTTTTT.

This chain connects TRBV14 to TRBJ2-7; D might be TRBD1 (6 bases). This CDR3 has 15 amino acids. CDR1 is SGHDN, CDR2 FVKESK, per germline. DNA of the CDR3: TGTGCTAGCTCCCCAATTCGGGACAACTCCTACGAGCAGTACGTC. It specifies CASSPIRDNSYEQYV.

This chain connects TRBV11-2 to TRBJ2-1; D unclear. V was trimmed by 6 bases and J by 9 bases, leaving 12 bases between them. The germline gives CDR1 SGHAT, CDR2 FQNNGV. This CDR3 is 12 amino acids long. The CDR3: CASSLASTEQFF. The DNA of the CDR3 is TGTGCCAGCAGTCTCGCCAGTACTGAGCAGTTCTTC.

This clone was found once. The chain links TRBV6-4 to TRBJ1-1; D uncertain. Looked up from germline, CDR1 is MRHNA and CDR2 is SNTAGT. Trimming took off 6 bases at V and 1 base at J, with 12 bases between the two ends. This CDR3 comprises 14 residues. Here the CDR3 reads CASREFSENTEAFF. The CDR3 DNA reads TGTGCCAGCAGGGAGTTTTCAGAGAACACTGAAGCTTTCTTT.

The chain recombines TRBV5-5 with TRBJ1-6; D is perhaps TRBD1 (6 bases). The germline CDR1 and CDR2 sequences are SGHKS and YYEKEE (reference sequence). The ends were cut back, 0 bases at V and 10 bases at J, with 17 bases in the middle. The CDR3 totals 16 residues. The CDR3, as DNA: TGTGCCAGCAGCTTGGCTACACAGGGAAGTTGGTCACCCCTCCACTTT. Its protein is CASSLATQGSWSPLHF.

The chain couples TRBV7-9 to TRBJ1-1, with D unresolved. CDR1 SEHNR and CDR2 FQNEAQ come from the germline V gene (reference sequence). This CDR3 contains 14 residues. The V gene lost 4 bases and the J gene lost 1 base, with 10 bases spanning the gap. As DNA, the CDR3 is TGTGCCAGCAGCTCTAGGGAGGAGAACACTGAAGCTTTCTTT. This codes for CASSSREENTEAFF.